The T cell receptor beta chain described here comes from a study of beta chain features in type 1 diabetes (dated by TCRdb to 2016 to 2018). Turning to the overall study: No differences in mean age, gender distribution, total cell number or subset yield were found between patients and healthy donors. A total of under 140,000,000 sorted cells were examined across all samples, and the number of cells per subset was strongly correlated with RNA yield. In the study, recently diagnosed type 1 diabetes patients and matched healthy donors were compared on the TCRB repertoires of their sorted circulating CD4+ T cell subsets. Whereas all 30 or so donors provided naive and central memory subsets, regulatory and stem cell-like memory subsets were isolated from just 8 patients and roughly 8 healthy donors.

The research as a whole found: At VDJ recombination sites, type 1 diabetes patients had fewer insertions and more deleted nucleotides, which implies abnormalities in thymic rearrangement. Type 1 diabetes patients showed a moderate but significant shortening of TCRB CDR3 length in all four CD4+ subsets. PCR may preferentially amplify shorter templates, but because patient and control samples were amplified and corrected together, any resulting skew would affect both groups equally. Because small numbers of individuals were included in the HLA sub-analyses, any influence of HLA type on TCRB rearrangement was left unresolved. The naive, central memory and regulatory TCRB repertoires appeared to resemble one another more closely among patients than among healthy donors. Because cDNA was sequenced instead of genomic DNA, highly expressing activated cells could be over-represented, though the groups showed no difference in activation or CD3 levels.

The High Capacity cDNA Reverse Transcription Kit was used to reverse transcribe all of the isolated RNA, meaning that expressed TCRB transcripts were what got sequenced. Deep immunoSEQ sequencing was applied to naive, central memory and regulatory T cell samples, giving an average of about 3.8 million total reads per sample. Sorted cells were lysed in RLT buffer, and RNA was extracted using DNase-treated RNeasy Micro or Mini kits according to cell number. Each cell subset was processed on its own to prevent cross-contamination, while patient and healthy donor samples were processed together. The immunoSEQ multiplex PCR was used to amplify TCRB sequences from cDNA, yielding 87-bp fragments that span the CDR3 region. Sequencing of the amplicons was performed on the Illumina HiSeq platform. The original pipeline was this. PCR bias was corrected computationally using synthetic template baselines, and reads within Hamming distance 2 were collapsed, with unmergeable singletons discarded. Reads were aligned to IMGT to assign V, D and J genes, CDR3 length, and insertions or deletions at six rearrangement sites. Within each subset, clonotype counts were normalized to sorted cell number, after which true diversity and Gini coefficients were computed with the tcR R package. Repertoire sharing was quantified using the overlap coefficient calculated on TCRB nucleotide sequences. Out-of-frame TCRB sequences from naive cells were analyzed to stand in for the pre-selection repertoire. Not all clones reach the TCRdb copy of this immuneACCESS table, which keeps in-frame sequences only. Checked studies attribute under half of the gap to unresolved V genes and leave the rest unexplained. The DNA was the basis for D and trimming; V, J and clone size are from that table. In this sample the table shows 200,000 to 250,000 clones, around 9.6% of which occur a single time. Of the sample, 0.03% to 0.035% falls within the top ten clones.

Turning to this clone: No cognate antigen has been identified for it. Per-base qualities were not stored, and no clone one base away is much larger.

Each donor gave one peripheral blood draw, approximately 110 mL on average, collected into heparinised tubes. A BD FACSAria II and a panel including CD45RO, CCR7, CD25, CD127, CD95 and CD27 were used to sort naive, central memory, regulatory and stem cell-like memory CD4+ T cells. All sorted populations exceeded 98% purity. PBMCs were isolated right away by Lymphoprep density gradient centrifugation and were stained directly, without culture. So that batch effects would be minimized, each experiment stained and sorted samples in pairs, pairing one healthy donor with one patient. The sequenced sample consisted of naive CD4+ T cells from blood. Explained via the paper, the cell subset or site label denotes: true naive CD4+ T cells. The receptor was isolated from a woman aged 18-29 years in good health.

The nucleotide sequence is given as TGTGCCAGCAGTTTCGAAAAAGGGGGCGGTAATTCACCCCTCCACTTT. Protein translation: CASSFEKGGGNSPLHF. This chain joins TRBV6-6 to TRBJ1-6, and 7 junctional nucleotides match TRBD1. Including cysteine and phenylalanine, the CDR3 has 16 amino acids. Only CDR3 DNA remains: 48 bases, in frame from the first base. Based on the germline V gene (reference sequence), the CDR1 and CDR2 sequences are MNHNY and SVGAGI. Ends trimmed: V by 4 bases, J by 6 bases; bases unmatched to a gene: 9.